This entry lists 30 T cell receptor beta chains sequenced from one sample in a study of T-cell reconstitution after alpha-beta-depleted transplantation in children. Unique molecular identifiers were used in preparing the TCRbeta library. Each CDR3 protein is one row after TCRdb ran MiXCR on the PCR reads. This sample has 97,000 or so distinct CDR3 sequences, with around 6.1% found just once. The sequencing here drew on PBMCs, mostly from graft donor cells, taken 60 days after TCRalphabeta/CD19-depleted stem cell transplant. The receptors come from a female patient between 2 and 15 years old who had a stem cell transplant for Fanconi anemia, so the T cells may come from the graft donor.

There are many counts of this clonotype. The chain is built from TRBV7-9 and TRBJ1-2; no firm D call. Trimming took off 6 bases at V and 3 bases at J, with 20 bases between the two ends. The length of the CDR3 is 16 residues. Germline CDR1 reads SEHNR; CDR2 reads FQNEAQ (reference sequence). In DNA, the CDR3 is TGTGCCAGCAGTCGGACCCAGACATTGAGGCACTATGGCTACACCTTC. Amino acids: CASSRTQTLRHYGYTF.

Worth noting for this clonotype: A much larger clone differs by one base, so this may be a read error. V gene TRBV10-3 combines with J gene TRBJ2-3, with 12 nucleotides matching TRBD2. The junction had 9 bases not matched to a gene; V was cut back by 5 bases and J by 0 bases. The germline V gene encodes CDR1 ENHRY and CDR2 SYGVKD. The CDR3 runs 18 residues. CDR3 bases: TGTGCCATCAGTTCAACTAGCGGGAGGATCATAAGCACAGATACGCAGTATTTT. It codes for CAISSTSGRIISTDTQYF.

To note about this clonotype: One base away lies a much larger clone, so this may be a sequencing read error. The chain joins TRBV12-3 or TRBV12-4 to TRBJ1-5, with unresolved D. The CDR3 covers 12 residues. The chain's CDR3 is CPSSFGNQPQHF. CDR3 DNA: TGTCCCAGCAGTTTTGGGAATCAGCCCCAGCATTTT.

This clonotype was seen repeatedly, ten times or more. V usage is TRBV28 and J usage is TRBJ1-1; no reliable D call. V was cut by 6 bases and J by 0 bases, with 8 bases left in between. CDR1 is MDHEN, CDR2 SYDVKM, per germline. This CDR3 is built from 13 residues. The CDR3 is CASSRGLNTEAFF. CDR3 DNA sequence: TGTGCCAGCAGCCGAGGACTGAACACTGAAGCTTTCTTT. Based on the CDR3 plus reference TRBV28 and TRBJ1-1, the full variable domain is DVKVTQSSRYLVKRTGEKVFLECVQDMDHENMFWYRQDPGLGLRLIYFSYDVKMKEKGDIPEGYSVSREKKERFSLILESASTNQTSMYLCASSRGLNTEAFFGQGTRLTVV.

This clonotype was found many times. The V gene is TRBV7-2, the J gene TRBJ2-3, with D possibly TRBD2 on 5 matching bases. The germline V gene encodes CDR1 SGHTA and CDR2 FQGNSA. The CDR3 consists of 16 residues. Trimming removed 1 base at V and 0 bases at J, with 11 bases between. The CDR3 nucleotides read TGTGCCAGCAGCTTAGGGTCCTGGACTAGCACAGATACGCAGTATTTT. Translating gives CASSLGSWTSTDTQYF.

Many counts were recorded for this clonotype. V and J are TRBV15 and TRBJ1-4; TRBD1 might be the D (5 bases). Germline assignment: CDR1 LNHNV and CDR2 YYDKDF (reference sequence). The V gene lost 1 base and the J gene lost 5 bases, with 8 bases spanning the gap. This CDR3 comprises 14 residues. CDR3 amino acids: CATSRGQLNEKLFF. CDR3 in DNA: TGTGCCACCAGCAGAGGACAGTTAAATGAAAAACTGTTTTTT.

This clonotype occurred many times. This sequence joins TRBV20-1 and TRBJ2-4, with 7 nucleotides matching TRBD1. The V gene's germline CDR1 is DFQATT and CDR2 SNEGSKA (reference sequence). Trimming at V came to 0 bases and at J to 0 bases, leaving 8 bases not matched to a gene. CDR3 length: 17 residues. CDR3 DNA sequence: TGCAGTGCTAGAGATTGGGCAGGGGGTCTAGCCAAAAACATTCAGTACTTC. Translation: CSARDWAGGLAKNIQYF.

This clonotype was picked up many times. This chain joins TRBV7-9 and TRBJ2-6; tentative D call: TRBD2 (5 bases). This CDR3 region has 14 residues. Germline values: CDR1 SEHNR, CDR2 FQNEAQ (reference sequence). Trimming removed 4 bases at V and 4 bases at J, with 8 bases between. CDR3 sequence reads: CASSSRGGANVLTF. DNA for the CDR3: TGTGCCAGCAGCTCCCGCGGGGGGGCCAACGTCCTGACTTTC.

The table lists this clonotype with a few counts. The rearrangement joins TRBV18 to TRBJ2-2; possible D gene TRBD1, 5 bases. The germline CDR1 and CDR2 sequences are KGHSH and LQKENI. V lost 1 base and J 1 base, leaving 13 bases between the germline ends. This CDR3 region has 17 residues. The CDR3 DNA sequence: TGTGCCAGCTCACCACGGGGCCGGAAAGAGAACACCGGGGAGCTGTTTTTT. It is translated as CASSPRGRKENTGELFF.

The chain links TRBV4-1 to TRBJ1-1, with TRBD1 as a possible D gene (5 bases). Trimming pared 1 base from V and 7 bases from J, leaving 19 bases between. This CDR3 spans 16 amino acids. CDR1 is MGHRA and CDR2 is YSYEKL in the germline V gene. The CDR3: CASSQVAIWGFFEAFF. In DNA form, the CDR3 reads TGCGCCAGCAGCCAAGTGGCAATCTGGGGGTTTTTTGAAGCTTTCTTT.

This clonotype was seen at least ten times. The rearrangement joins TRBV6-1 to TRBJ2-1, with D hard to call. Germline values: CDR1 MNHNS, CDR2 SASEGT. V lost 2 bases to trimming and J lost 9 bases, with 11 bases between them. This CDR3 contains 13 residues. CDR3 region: CASSEILQVEQFF. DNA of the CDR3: TGTGCCAGCAGTGAAATCCTCCAGGTTGAGCAGTTCTTC.

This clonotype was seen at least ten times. The CDR3, as DNA: TGTGCCAGCAGCTTTCTCCAGGGGGGCAATCAGCCCCAGCATTTT. Its translation is CASSFLQGGNQPQHF. The chain recombines TRBV28 with TRBJ1-5; the match to TRBD1 covers 7 bases. V trimming: 6 bases; J trimming: 2 bases; junction bases outside the gene matches: 7. Germline assignment: CDR1 MDHEN and CDR2 SYDVKM. CDR3 length: 15 amino acids. The full variable domain, completed using reference TRBV28 and TRBJ1-5, is DVKVTQSSRYLVKRTGEKVFLECVQDMDHENMFWYRQDPGLGLRLIYFSYDVKMKEKGDIPEGYSVSREKKERFSLILESASTNQTSMYLCASSFLQGGNQPQHFGDGTRLSIL.

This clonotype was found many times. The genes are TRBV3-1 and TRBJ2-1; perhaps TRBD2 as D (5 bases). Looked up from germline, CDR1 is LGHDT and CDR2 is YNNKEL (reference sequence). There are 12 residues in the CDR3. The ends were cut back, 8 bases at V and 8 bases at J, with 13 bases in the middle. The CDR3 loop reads CASAHEGHEQFF. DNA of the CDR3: TGTGCCAGCGCCCACGAGGGTCATGAGCAGTTCTTC.

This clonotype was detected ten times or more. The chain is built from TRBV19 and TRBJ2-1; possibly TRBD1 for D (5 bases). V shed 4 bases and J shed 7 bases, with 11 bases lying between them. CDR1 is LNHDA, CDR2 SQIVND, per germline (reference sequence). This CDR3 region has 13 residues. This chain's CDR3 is CASSTLDRNEQFF. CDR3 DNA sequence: TGTGCCAGTAGTACCCTCGACAGAAATGAGCAGTTCTTC.

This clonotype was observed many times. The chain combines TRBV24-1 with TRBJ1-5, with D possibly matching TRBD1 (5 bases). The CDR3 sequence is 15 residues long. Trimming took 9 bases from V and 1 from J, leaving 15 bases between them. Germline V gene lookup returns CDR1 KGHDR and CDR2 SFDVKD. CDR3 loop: CATSSHRDSNQPQHF. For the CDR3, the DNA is TGTGCCACCTCATCCCACCGGGACAGCAATCAGCCCCAGCATTTT.

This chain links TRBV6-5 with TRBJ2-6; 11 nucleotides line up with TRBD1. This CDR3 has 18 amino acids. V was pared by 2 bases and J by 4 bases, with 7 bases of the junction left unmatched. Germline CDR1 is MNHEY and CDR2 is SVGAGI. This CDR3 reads CASSYGQGAKYGANVLTF. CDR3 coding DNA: TGTGCCAGCAGTTACGGACAGGGGGCAAAATACGGGGCCAACGTCCTGACTTTC.

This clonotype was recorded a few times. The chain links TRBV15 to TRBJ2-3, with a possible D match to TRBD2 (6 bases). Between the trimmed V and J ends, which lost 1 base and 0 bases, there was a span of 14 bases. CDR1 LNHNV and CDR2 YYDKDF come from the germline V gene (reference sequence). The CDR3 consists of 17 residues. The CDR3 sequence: CATSRGGLEPSTDTQYF. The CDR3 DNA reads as TGTGCCACCAGCAGAGGGGGACTGGAACCTAGCACAGATACGCAGTATTTT.

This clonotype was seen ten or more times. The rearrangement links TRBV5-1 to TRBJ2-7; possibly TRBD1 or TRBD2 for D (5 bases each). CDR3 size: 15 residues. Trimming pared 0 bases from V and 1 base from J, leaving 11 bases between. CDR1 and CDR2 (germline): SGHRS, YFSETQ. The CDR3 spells CASSLGGSASYEQYF. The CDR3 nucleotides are TGCGCCAGCAGCTTGGGGGGGTCTGCATCCTACGAGCAGTACTTC.

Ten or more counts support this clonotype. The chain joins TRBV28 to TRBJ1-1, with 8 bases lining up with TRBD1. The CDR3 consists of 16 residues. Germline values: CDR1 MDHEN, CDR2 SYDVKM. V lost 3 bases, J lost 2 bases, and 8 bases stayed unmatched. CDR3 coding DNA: TGTGCCAGCAGTTTCTTGGGGCAGGGGGCAAACACTGAAGCTTTCTTT. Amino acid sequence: CASSFLGQGANTEAFF.

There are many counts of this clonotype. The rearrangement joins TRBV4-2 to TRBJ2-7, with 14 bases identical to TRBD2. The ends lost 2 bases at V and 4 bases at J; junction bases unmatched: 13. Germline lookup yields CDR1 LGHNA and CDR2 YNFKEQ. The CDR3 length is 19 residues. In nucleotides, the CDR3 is TGTGCCAGCAGCCAAACCATGGGACTAGCGGGAGAAGGTGGGTACGAGCAGTACTTC. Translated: CASSQTMGLAGEGGYEQYF.

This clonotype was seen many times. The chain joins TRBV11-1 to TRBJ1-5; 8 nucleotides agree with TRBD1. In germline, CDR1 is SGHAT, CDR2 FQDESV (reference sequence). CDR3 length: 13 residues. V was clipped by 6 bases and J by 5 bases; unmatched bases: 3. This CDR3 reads CASRTGGYQPQHF. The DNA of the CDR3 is TGTGCCAGCAGAACAGGGGGGTATCAGCCCCAGCATTTT.

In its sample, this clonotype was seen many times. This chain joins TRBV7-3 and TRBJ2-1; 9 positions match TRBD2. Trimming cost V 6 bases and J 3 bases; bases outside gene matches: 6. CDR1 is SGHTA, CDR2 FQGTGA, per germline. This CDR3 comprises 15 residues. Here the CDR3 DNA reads TGTGCCAGCAGTCATAGCGGGAGTAGCTACAATGAGCAGTTCTTC. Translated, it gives CASSHSGSSYNEQFF.

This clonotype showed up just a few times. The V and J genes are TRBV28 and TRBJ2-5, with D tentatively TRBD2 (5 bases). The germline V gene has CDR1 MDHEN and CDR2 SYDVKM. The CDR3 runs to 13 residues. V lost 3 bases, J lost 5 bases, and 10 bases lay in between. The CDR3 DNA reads TGTGCCAGCAGTTTTACTAGTCTGGAGACCCAGTACTTC. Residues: CASSFTSLETQYF.

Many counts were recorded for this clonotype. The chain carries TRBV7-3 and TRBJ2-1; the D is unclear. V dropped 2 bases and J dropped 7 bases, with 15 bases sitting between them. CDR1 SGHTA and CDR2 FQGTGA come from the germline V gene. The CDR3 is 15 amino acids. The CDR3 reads CASSLWHRIPNEQFF. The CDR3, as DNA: TGTGCCAGCAGCTTATGGCATAGGATCCCGAATGAGCAGTTCTTC.

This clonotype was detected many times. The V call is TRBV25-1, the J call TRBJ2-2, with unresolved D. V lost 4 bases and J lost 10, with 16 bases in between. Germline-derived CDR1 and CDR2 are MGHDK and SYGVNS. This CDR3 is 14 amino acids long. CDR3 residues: CASSGPPRVEELFF. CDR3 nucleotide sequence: TGTGCCAGCAGTGGACCCCCACGGGTCGAGGAGCTGTTTTTT.

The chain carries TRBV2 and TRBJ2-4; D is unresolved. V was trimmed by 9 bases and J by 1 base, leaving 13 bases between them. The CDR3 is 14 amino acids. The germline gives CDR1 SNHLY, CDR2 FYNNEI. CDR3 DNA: TGTGCCAGGGGCTACGGTGGGGCCAAAAACATTCAGTACTTC. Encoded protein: CARGYGGAKNIQYF.

The CDR3 DNA reads TGTGCCAGCAGCGACTCGGGACAGGGGGCCGATGAGCAGTTCTTC. Its translation: CASSDSGQGADEQFF. J is TRBJ2-1 and V is TRBV9; 12 nucleotides align to TRBD1. CDR3 length equals 15 residues. V lost 3 bases, J lost 8 bases, and 6 bases stayed unmatched. Germline lookup yields CDR1 SGDLS and CDR2 YYNGEE. Looking up the rest from reference TRBV9 and TRBJ2-1 gives the full variable domain: DSGVTQTPKHLITATGQRVTLRCSPRSGDLSVYWYQQSLDQGLQFLIQYYNGEERAKGNILERFSAQQFPDLHSELNLSSLELGDSALYFCASSDSGQGADEQFFGPGTRLTVL.

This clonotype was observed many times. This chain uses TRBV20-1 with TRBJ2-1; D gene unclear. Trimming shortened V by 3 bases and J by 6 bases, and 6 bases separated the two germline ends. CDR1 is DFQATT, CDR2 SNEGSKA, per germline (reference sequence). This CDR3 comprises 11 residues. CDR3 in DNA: TGCAGTGCTAGGAGGAGCAATGAGCAGTTCTTC. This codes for CSARRSNEQFF.

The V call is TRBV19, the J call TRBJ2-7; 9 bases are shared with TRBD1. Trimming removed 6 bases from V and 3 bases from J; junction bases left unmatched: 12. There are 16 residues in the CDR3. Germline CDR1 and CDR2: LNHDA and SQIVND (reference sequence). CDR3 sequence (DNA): TGTGCCAGTAGCCCCGTTCGGACAGGGGCAAACTACGAGCAGTACTTC. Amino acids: CASSPVRTGANYEQYF.

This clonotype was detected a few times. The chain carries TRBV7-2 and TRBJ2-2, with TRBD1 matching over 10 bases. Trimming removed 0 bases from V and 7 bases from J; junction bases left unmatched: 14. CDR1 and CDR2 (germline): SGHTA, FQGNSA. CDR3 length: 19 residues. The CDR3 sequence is CASSLAGTGDPTRGGELFF. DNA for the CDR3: TGTGCCAGCAGCTTAGCAGGGACAGGGGACCCGACCCGTGGCGGGGAGCTGTTTTTT.